These 27 T cell receptor beta chains came from one sample sequenced in a study of TIL therapy for anti-PD-1-resistant metastatic lung cancer. Time point indicated: pre-treatment sample, taken before nivolumab and TIL therapy. Most excised metastases sampled were pleural nodules or supraclavicular lymph nodes. The immunoSEQ assay was v3. The method was immunoSEQ multiplex PCR; TCRdb's version includes in-frame clones alone and lacks a portion of them. The repertoire holds tens of thousands of clones, with approximately 63% as singletons. The sequenced sample was tumor tissue, obtained at baseline. These receptors originate from a woman between 25 and 80 years old with non-small cell lung cancer.

The table lists this clone with a few counts. The chain employs TRBV5-6 and TRBJ2-1; D is ambiguous. The V gene lost 0 bases and the J gene lost 7 bases, with 2 bases spanning the gap. The CDR3 spans 11 residues. Germline CDR1 and CDR2: SGHDT and YYEEEE. The CDR3 loop reads CASSLGNEQFF. CDR3 nucleotides: TGTGCCAGCAGCTTGGGAAATGAGCAGTTCTTC.

The chain joins TRBV18 to TRBJ2-1; the D is unclear. The V end was cut by 3 bases, the J end by 7 bases, with 13 bases between. Per germline, CDR1 KGHSH and CDR2 LQKENI. The CDR3 is made up of 14 amino acids. The CDR3 protein is CASSPDAVGNEQFF. CDR3 nucleotide sequence: TGTGCCAGCTCACCGGATGCAGTTGGAAATGAGCAGTTCTTC.

The chain carries TRBV7-9 and TRBJ2-2; 11 bases fit TRBD2. This CDR3 comprises 18 residues. V was clipped by 5 bases and J by 7 bases; unmatched bases: 15. Germline assignment: CDR1 SEHNR and CDR2 FQNEAQ (reference sequence). CDR3 nucleotides: TGTGCCAGCAGCCAAACTCGGGTAGCGGGAGGGCCCAACGGGGAGCTGTTTTTT. Encoded protein: CASSQTRVAGGPNGELFF.

The genes are TRBV19 and TRBJ1-2; possibly TRBD1 for D (6 bases). This CDR3 contains 17 residues. Germline V gene data show CDR1 as LNHDA and CDR2 as SQIVND (reference sequence). Trimming stripped 7 bases from V and 8 bases from J, with 29 bases between. CDR3 in amino acids: CASTNGGGPKIKEGYTF. The CDR3 DNA reads TGTGCCAGTACGAACGGAGGGGGGCCCAAGATAAAGGAAGGCTACACCTTC.

CDR3 protein: CASSNGGYQQPQHF. The CDR3 nucleotides read TGTGCCAGCAGCAACGGGGGCTACCAGCAGCCCCAGCATTTT. The chain has TRBV6-1 and TRBJ1-5, with D possibly being TRBD1 (6 bases). The CDR3 has 14 amino acids. CDR1 and CDR2 (germline): MNHNS, SASEGT. V was trimmed by 6 bases and J by 7 bases, leaving 16 bases between them.

This clone was seen only a few times. The rearrangement uses TRBV28 and TRBJ1-4; 10 bases line up with TRBD1. V lost 6 bases to trimming and J lost 5 bases; unmatched junction nucleotides: 3. Germline loops: CDR1 MDHEN, CDR2 SYDVKM. The CDR3 loop spans 14 amino acids. CDR3 coding DNA: TGTGCCAGCAGGACGGGACAGGGGAATGAAAAACTGTTTTTT. It encodes CASRTGQGNEKLFF.

The chain has TRBV5-1 and TRBJ1-2; the D gene is possibly TRBD1 (6 bases). The CDR3 has 13 residues. The V end lost 5 bases, the J end lost 8 bases, and 16 bases lay between the germline ends. Germline V gene lookup returns CDR1 SGHRS and CDR2 YFSETQ. CDR3 nucleotides: TGCGCCAGCAGTTTGACGCAGGGGAGGGGCTACACCTTC. Translated, it gives CASSLTQGRGYTF.

The chain links TRBV29-1 to TRBJ2-7, with unresolved D. Trimming removed 8 bases from V and 1 base from J, with 9 bases in between. The CDR3 is 11 amino acids. CDR1 SQVTM and CDR2 ANQGSEA come from the germline V gene. CDR3 nucleotide sequence: TGCAGCTTCATTATATCCTACGAGCAGTACTTC. Its protein product is CSFIISYEQYF.

This clone has a handful of counts. J is TRBJ2-7 and V is TRBV11-2, with a weak D call TRBD1 (5 bases). Germline-derived CDR1 and CDR2 are SGHAT and FQNNGV. Trimming removed 1 base from V and 5 bases from J, with 9 bases in between. This CDR3 has 13 residues. In DNA, the CDR3 is TGTGCCAGCAGCTTAGCAGGGCCGCACGAGCAGTACTTC. This encodes CASSLAGPHEQYF.

This clone was detected a few times. This chain connects TRBV11-3 to TRBJ2-2; perhaps TRBD2 as D (6 bases). The V gene lost 3 bases and the J gene lost 0 bases, with 8 bases spanning the gap. The CDR3 has 15 residues. CDR1 and CDR2 from the germline V gene are SGHNT and YENEEA. This CDR3 reads CASSFGGANTGELFF. As DNA, the CDR3 is TGTGCCAGCAGCTTCGGGGGTGCGAACACCGGGGAGCTGTTTTTT.

The gene calls are TRBV6-5 and TRBJ2-7; a weak D match, TRBD2 (5 bases). Trimming left V 8 bases short and J 2 bases short, with 13 bases between. This CDR3 contains 13 residues. In germline, CDR1 is MNHEY, CDR2 SVGAGI. In nucleotides, the CDR3 is TGTGCCAGCGCCCTAGCTCGTACCTACGAGCAGTACTTC. Amino acid sequence: CASALARTYEQYF.

The chain has TRBV19 and TRBJ2-7, with 9 bases lining up with TRBD1. V trimming: 5 bases; J trimming: 3 bases; junction bases outside the gene matches: 5. The CDR3 has 14 amino acids. The germline V gene has CDR1 LNHDA and CDR2 SQIVND (reference sequence). CDR3 in DNA: TGTGCCAGTAGTGTCTCGGACAGGGGCTACGAGCAGTACTTC. This translates into CASSVSDRGYEQYF.

Note on this clone: This may come from a read error, since a much larger clone is one base off. V is TRBV7-2 and J is TRBJ2-5; no firm D call. The CDR3 length is 11 residues. The V and J ends lost 4 bases and 2 bases respectively, with 2 bases between them. Germline lookup yields CDR1 SGHTA and CDR2 FQGNSA. CDR3 coding DNA: TGTGCCAGCAGCTCACAAGAGACCCAGTACTTC. Translation gives CASSSQETQYF.

The chain links TRBV5-5 to TRBJ1-1; no reliable D call. In germline, CDR1 is SGHKS, CDR2 YYEKEE (reference sequence). The CDR3 totals 14 residues. V was clipped by 4 bases and J by 1 base, with 11 bases between them. The CDR3 DNA follows: TGTGCCAGCAGCATTCTGTGGGCGAACACTGAAGCTTTCTTT. It translates to CASSILWANTEAFF.

This clone was counted a few times. The chain uses TRBV18 and TRBJ1-1; D gene uncertain. The CDR3 spans 19 residues. Deletions cut 2 bases from V and 1 base from J, with 23 bases between. Germline CDR1 is KGHSH and CDR2 is LQKENI. The CDR3 region has the DNA TGTGCCAGCTCACCAACTGTATCCGGCCGGACGCAAGCGAACACTGAAGCTTTCTTT. It yields the protein CASSPTVSGRTQANTEAFF.

CDR3 nucleotide sequence: TGCGCCAGCAGTGAATTGGGCTCAGCAGATACGCAGTATTTT. Encoded protein: CASSELGSADTQYF. The chain has TRBV10-2 and TRBJ2-3; D unresolved. The ends were cut back, 3 bases at V and 4 bases at J, with 11 bases in the middle. Germline V CDR1 and CDR2: WSHSY, SAAADI. This CDR3 contains 14 residues.

The chain couples TRBV6-1 to TRBJ2-1; the match to TRBD2 covers 13 bases. The V segment lost 0 bases and the J segment 10 bases; nucleotides outside the gene matches: 12. The CDR3 runs to 18 residues. CDR1 MNHNS and CDR2 SASEGT come from the germline V gene. The CDR3: CASSEAVTGLAGAGEQFF. DNA for the CDR3: TGTGCCAGCAGTGAAGCGGTGACCGGACTAGCGGGAGCAGGGGAGCAGTTCTTC.

This sequence joins TRBV15 and TRBJ1-3; D ambiguous. Between the trimmed V and J ends, which lost 0 bases and 3 bases, there was a span of 9 bases. Germline V gene data show CDR1 as LNHNV and CDR2 as YYDKDF (reference sequence). The CDR3 is 15 residues long. Here the CDR3 DNA reads TGTGCCACCAGCAGAGATCCCGCTAATGGAAACACCATATATTTT. Translation: CATSRDPANGNTIYF.

The J gene is TRBJ1-5, the V gene TRBV19, with 7 bases fitting TRBD1. Unmatched junction bases numbered 6, after V lost 7 bases and J lost 3 bases. The germline V gene has CDR1 LNHDA and CDR2 SQIVND (reference sequence). This CDR3 has 14 amino acids. CDR3 nucleotide sequence: TGTGCCAGTAAGTTCGGGACAGCCAATCAGCCCCAGCATTTT. Protein sequence: CASKFGTANQPQHF.

This clone came up once. The rearrangement uses TRBV10-1 and TRBJ2-1, with D possibly TRBD2 on 6 matching bases. In germline, CDR1 is WNHNN, CDR2 SYGVQD (reference sequence). The V and J ends lost 2 bases and 3 bases respectively, with 29 bases between them. The CDR3 runs 21 residues. CDR3 bases: TGCGCCAGCAGTGAGCAACCGGGCAAGGCGGGGAAGGCGGGGTTCTACAATGAGCAGTTCTTC. It codes for CASSEQPGKAGKAGFYNEQFF.

The chain employs TRBV7-9 and TRBJ1-2; maybe TRBD1 (5 bases). The germline gives CDR1 SEHNR, CDR2 FQNEAQ (reference sequence). The CDR3 spans 12 residues. Trimming removed 1 base from V and 8 bases from J, with 8 bases in between. The CDR3 DNA reads as TGTGCCAGCAGCTTAGGAGGGGCGGGCTACACCTTC. It yields the protein CASSLGGAGYTF.

This chain links TRBV18 with TRBJ1-2, with D hard to call. Germline V gene sequence: CDR1 KGHSH, CDR2 LQKENI. The V and J ends lost 5 bases and 0 bases respectively, with 7 bases between them. The CDR3 runs 13 residues. The DNA of the CDR3 is TGTGCCAGCTCAATATCTCCTAACTATGGCTACACCTTC. It is translated as CASSISPNYGYTF.

This clone has just a few counts. This rearrangement joins TRBV6-1 to TRBJ2-7; no clear D. CDR3 length: 12 residues. Germline V gene lookup returns CDR1 MNHNS and CDR2 SASEGT. V was pared by 4 bases and J by 3 bases, with 7 bases between. In nucleotides, the CDR3 is TGTGCCAGCAGTGCCCTGGACTACGAGCAGTACTTC. This encodes CASSALDYEQYF.

The chain couples TRBV2 to TRBJ2-2, with TRBD2 matching 11 bases. This CDR3 has 16 residues. CDR1 and CDR2 (germline): SNHLY, FYNNEI. V dropped 6 bases and J dropped 6; count of bases not matched to a gene: 9. CDR3 sequence: CASSGLAGIPAGELFF. The CDR3 nucleotides are TGTGCCAGCAGCGGACTAGCGGGTATCCCAGCCGGGGAGCTGTTTTTT.

This clone showed up just once. The chain carries TRBV15 and TRBJ2-2, with TRBD2 identical over 7 bases. The CDR3 is 15 amino acids. The germline V gene has CDR1 LNHNV and CDR2 YYDKDF (reference sequence). The V and J ends lost 1 base and 6 bases, in that order; junction bases with no gene match: 5. CDR3 DNA: TGTGCCACCAGCAGAGGGACTAGTCACCCCGGGGAGCTGTTTTTT. It translates to CATSRGTSHPGELFF.

This clone was counted many times. CDR3 coding DNA: TGTGCCAGCAGTTCGGACAGGAGCTCCTACGAGCAGTACTTC. Protein sequence: CASSSDRSSYEQYF. This rearrangement joins TRBV2 to TRBJ2-7; TRBD1 aligns across 7 bases. The germline V gene encodes CDR1 SNHLY and CDR2 FYNNEI. The junction had 4 bases not matched to a gene; V was cut back by 5 bases and J by 0 bases. The CDR3 is 14 amino acids.

The V call is TRBV9, the J call TRBJ2-2; 7 nucleotides line up with TRBD2. J lost 5 bases, V lost 0 bases, and 1 base had no gene match. Germline V gene data show CDR1 as SGDLS and CDR2 as YYNGEE. The CDR3 is made up of 14 amino acids. CDR3 nucleotides: TGTGCCAGCAGCGTAGGGGAGGGGACCGGGGAGCTGTTTTTT. It specifies CASSVGEGTGELFF.